This is a list of T cell receptor beta chains from one sample in a study of blood T cells in healthy people across ages. TCRdb re-derived calls from the 5' RACE reads in MiXCR, one entry per CDR3 protein. The table has 1.2 million to 1.5 million distinct CDR3 sequences, around 39% seen once. Sequenced input: blood. These receptors all come from a woman between 18 and 29 years old in good health. Both conserved end residues are part of each CDR3. D genes are given only for firm matches. Size is stated for part of the rows, as once, few or many counts, or as a class when the clone is expanded.

clone_size	v_call	j_call	d_call	cdr3_nt	cdr3_aa
few	TRBV15	TRBJ2-7	.	TGTGCCACCAGCGCCCTGACAGGAGACTACGAGCAGTACTTC	CATSALTGDYEQYF
few	TRBV7-2	TRBJ2-1	TRBD1	TGTGCCAGCAGCATCGGGACAGGGGGAGCAAAAGCCTACAATGAGCAGTTCTTC	CASSIGTGGAKAYNEQFF
few	TRBV20-1	TRBJ2-5	TRBD2	TGCAGTGCGAGCAGTCGTAGCGGGAGAATGGAGACCCAGTACTTC	CSASSRSGRMETQYF
.	TRBV7-9	TRBJ1-5	.	TGTGCCAGCAGCAAGGGGACCTATAGCAATCAGCCCCAGCATTTT	CASSKGTYSNQPQHF
few	TRBV7-2	TRBJ2-1	TRBD1	TGTGCCAGCAGCTTCCTACCGGGACAGGCTTTTCATGAGCAGTTCTTC	CASSFLPGQAFHEQFF
few	TRBV20-1	TRBJ2-3	TRBD2	TGCAGTGCCCTCCGGGGGGCAGATACGCAGTATTTT	CSALRGADTQYF
few	TRBV5-1	TRBJ2-2	TRBD1	TGCGCCAGCAGTTCTCCTGGGGGACAGGGCACCGGGGAGCTGTTTTTT	CASSSPGGQGTGELFF
.	TRBV10-3	TRBJ2-7	.	TGTGCCATCAGTGACGGTCTAGGGTCCTACGAGCAGTACTTC	CAISDGLGSYEQYF
.	TRBV20-1	TRBJ2-3	.	TGCAGTGCTAGAGGCCAACTCGTCACAGATACGCAGTATTTT	CSARGQLVTDTQYF
.	TRBV20-1	TRBJ1-2	TRBD1	TGCAGTGCAAGGACAGGCAAATTAAGCGGGGACTATGGCTACACCTTC	CSARTGKLSGDYGYTF
few	TRBV29-1	TRBJ2-1	.	TGCAGCGTTGGGACTAACTCTTTTGGTGCCGATGATGAGCAGTTCTTC	CSVGTNSFGADDEQFF
few	TRBV12-3/TRBV12-4	TRBJ1-2	.	TGTGCCAGCAGTTTAGGTCAGGGCCTCACTAACTATGGCTACACCTTC	CASSLGQGLTNYGYTF
.	TRBV2	TRBJ2-2	.	TGTGCCAGCAGTGAACAGTCGTTCAGGGCGAACACCGGGGAGCTGTTTTTT	CASSEQSFRANTGELFF
.	TRBV5-6	TRBJ1-1	.	TGTGCCAGCAGTTCCGACAGGAGGAACACTGAAGCTTTCTTT	CASSSDRRNTEAFF
few	TRBV7-9	TRBJ2-7	.	TGTGCCAGCAGCCCCCCCCCGCACGAGCAGTACTTC	CASSPPPHEQYF
few	TRBV7-9	TRBJ1-2	.	TGTGCCAGCAGCTTAGATACCCGCCCGGGATCCTATGGCTACACCTTC	CASSLDTRPGSYGYTF
once	TRBV12-3/TRBV12-4	TRBJ2-1	.	TGTGCCAGCAGTGCCCGACCTGGGGATGAGCAGTTCTTC	CASSARPGDEQFF